The 32 T cell receptor beta chains in this list originate from one sample, sequenced in a study of vaccination and CD4 T cells after COVID-19. The antigens of these receptors remain unknown. The treatment is: approximately 9-day PBMC culture with coronavirus spike peptide pools or control peptides (ViraFEST assay). The unexposed donor gave CD4+ T cells before the COVID-19 pandemic (2011-2018). CD4+ T cells that had been cultured provided DNA sequenced with the Oncomine TCR Beta short-read assay. TCRdb passed the PCR reads through MiXCR, listing each CDR3 protein once. The table lists 6,000 to 8,000 distinct CDR3 sequences, 43% of them singletons, with about 25% in the top ten. The sequenced sample was CD4+ T cells from blood, cultured in vitro. These receptors all stem from a human donor in good health.

This chain connects TRBV29-1 to TRBJ2-1; TRBD2 is a possible D gene (5 bases). Trimming stripped 6 bases from V and 2 bases from J, with 17 bases between. Germline CDR1 is SQVTM and CDR2 is ANQGSEA. There are 15 residues in the CDR3. The CDR3 DNA is TGCAGCGTGCTACCTCCTCGGGATCCCTACAATGAGCAGTTCTTC. It translates to CSVLPPRDPYNEQFF.

V gene TRBV19 combines with J gene TRBJ1-5; D is uncertain. The CDR3 is 14 amino acids. Germline V gene sequence: CDR1 LNHDA, CDR2 SQIVND (reference sequence). The V and J ends lost 7 bases and 3 bases respectively, with 13 bases between them. The DNA for the CDR3 is TGTGCCAGTACCTCCACTGGGATCAATCAGCCCCAGCATTTT. Its protein product is CASTSTGINQPQHF.

This clonotype showed up just a few times. This chain connects TRBV20-1 to TRBJ1-2; TRBD1 agrees at 9 bases. V trimming: 6 bases; J trimming: 8 bases; junction bases outside the gene matches: 13. The CDR3 has 14 residues. From germline, CDR1 is DFQATT and CDR2 SNEGSKA (reference sequence). The CDR3 DNA reads TGCAGTGCCAGGGAGGGGGACAGGGTGCAAGGCTACACCTTC. This gives the protein CSAREGDRVQGYTF.

The chain recombines TRBV6-1 with TRBJ1-2, with D maybe TRBD1 (6 bases). CDR1 is MNHNS, CDR2 SASEGT, per germline. CDR3 length: 14 amino acids. V lost 1 base, J lost 8 bases, and 14 bases lay in between. CDR3: CASSEGGPRVGYTF. CDR3 DNA sequence: TGTGCCAGCAGTGAAGGGGGGCCCCGTGTCGGCTACACCTTC.

This clonotype was counted between two and nine times. J is TRBJ1-2 and V is TRBV28; TRBD1 matches 8 bases. V was pared by 5 bases and J by 3 bases, with 8 bases of the junction left unmatched. CDR3 length: 15 amino acids. The germline V gene encodes CDR1 MDHEN and CDR2 SYDVKM. CDR3 region: CASSPTPDRDYGYTF. Written as DNA, the CDR3 is TGTGCCAGCAGTCCTACACCGGACAGGGACTATGGCTACACCTTC.

This chain connects TRBV7-2 to TRBJ2-7; D gene ambiguous. With 2 bases removed from V and 2 bases from J, the gap between germline ends came to 4 bases. This CDR3 spans 12 amino acids. CDR1 SGHTA and CDR2 FQGNSA come from the germline V gene. CDR3 region: CASSLLPYEQYF. In DNA, the CDR3 is TGTGCCAGCAGCTTACTCCCCTACGAGCAGTACTTC.

In this sample, this clonotype turned up once. The rearrangement links TRBV6-2 or TRBV6-3 to TRBJ2-6; TRBD1 matches 8 bases. CDR1 is MNHEY, CDR2 SVGEGT, per germline. Trimming cost V 6 bases and J 1 base; bases outside gene matches: 5. The CDR3 has 16 residues. The CDR3 spells CASRAGGASGANVLTF. In DNA, the CDR3 is TGTGCCAGCAGGGCAGGGGGCGCTTCTGGGGCCAACGTCCTGACTTTC.

This CDR3 is CASSLGVGTGAYEQYF. The CDR3 DNA follows: TGTGCCAGCAGCTTAGGGGTTGGGACAGGGGCCTACGAGCAGTACTTC. The V and J genes are TRBV7-2 and TRBJ2-7; 10 nucleotides line up with TRBD1. CDR3 length: 16 residues. Germline CDR1 SGHTA, CDR2 FQGNSA. Unmatched junction bases numbered 5, after V lost 1 base and J lost 2 bases.

The rearrangement links TRBV19 to TRBJ2-3; 9 nucleotides agree with TRBD2. CDR3 length equals 13 residues. Looked up from germline, CDR1 is LNHDA and CDR2 is SQIVND (reference sequence). Germline trimming cut 9 bases from V and 1 base from J; bases unmatched to any gene: 2. The CDR3 sequence: CASQRGGTDTQYF. The CDR3, as DNA: TGTGCCAGCCAGCGGGGGGGCACAGATACGCAGTATTTT.

This clonotype was seen a single time. The chain joins TRBV7-8 to TRBJ1-1; D is unclear. This CDR3 region has 17 residues. CDR1 SGHVS and CDR2 FQNEAQ come from the germline V gene. V was trimmed by 5 bases and J by 0 bases, leaving 19 bases between them. The CDR3 region is CASSRSQGFGLNTEAFF. The DNA of the CDR3 is TGTGCCAGCAGCCGGTCACAAGGTTTTGGGTTGAACACTGAAGCTTTCTTT.

This clonotype was detected a few times. The chain recombines TRBV19 with TRBJ1-2, with 7 bases matching TRBD1. CDR1 is LNHDA, CDR2 SQIVND, per germline (reference sequence). The V and J ends lost 7 bases and 6 bases, in that order; junction bases with no gene match: 11. The CDR3 contains 14 residues. The CDR3 sequence is CASTPNDRAHGYTF. CDR3 coding DNA: TGTGCCAGTACCCCAAATGACAGGGCTCATGGCTACACCTTC.

The J gene is TRBJ2-1, the V gene TRBV27; unclear D gene. Germline lookup yields CDR1 MNHEY and CDR2 SMNVEV (reference sequence). The CDR3 covers 14 residues. V lost 0 bases and J 6 bases, leaving 9 bases between the germline ends. The CDR3 region has the DNA TGTGCCAGCAGTTTATCGGGTCGTACCAATGAGCAGTTCTTC. Its translation is CASSLSGRTNEQFF.

This clonotype has just a few counts. The chain recombines TRBV6-4 with TRBJ2-3, with no clear D. The CDR3 length is 14 residues. Trimming stripped 4 bases from V and 0 bases from J, with 8 bases between. Per germline, CDR1 MRHNA and CDR2 SNTAGT. The CDR3 DNA sequence: TGTGCCAGCAGTGCGCAGACCAGCACAGATACGCAGTATTTT. Amino acid sequence: CASSAQTSTDTQYF.

This chain joins TRBV5-6 and TRBJ1-1; D not certain. From germline, CDR1 is SGHDT and CDR2 YYEEEE. The CDR3 length is 14 residues. The V end was cut by 2 bases, the J end by 0 bases, with 8 bases between. The CDR3 loop is CASSLPEMNTEAFF. The CDR3 DNA is TGTGCCAGCAGCTTACCAGAGATGAACACTGAAGCTTTCTTT. Drawing the rest from reference TRBV5-6 and TRBJ1-1, the complete variable domain is DAGVTQSPTHLIKTRGQQVTLRCSPKSGHDTVSWYQQALGQGPQFIFQYYEEEERQRGNFPDRFSGHQFPNYSSELNVNALLLGDSALYLCASSLPEMNTEAFFGQGTRLTVV.

The chain is built from TRBV5-5 and TRBJ2-7; the match to TRBD1 covers 7 bases. Germline-derived CDR1 and CDR2 are SGHKS and YYEKEE (reference sequence). This CDR3 has 15 residues. V lost 0 bases, J lost 4 bases, and 7 bases stayed unmatched. The CDR3: CASSLEYPGGYEQYF. For the CDR3, the DNA is TGTGCCAGCAGCTTGGAATATCCAGGGGGATACGAGCAGTACTTC. The entire variable domain, with the rest obtained from reference TRBV5-5 and TRBJ2-7, is as follows: DAGVTQSPTHLIKTRGQQVTLRCSPISGHKSVSWYQQVLGQGPQFIFQYYEKEERGRGNFPDRFSARQFPNYSSELNVNALLLGDSALYLCASSLEYPGGYEQYFGPGTRLTVT.

The chain employs TRBV20-1 and TRBJ1-6; 7 nucleotides match TRBD1. V lost 3 bases and J lost 8; bases outside the gene matches: 13. Germline CDR1 DFQATT, CDR2 SNEGSKA (reference sequence). CDR3 length: 16 residues. The CDR3 DNA is TGCAGTGCTAGCCTTGTAGGACAGGTGTATTATTCACCCCTCCACTTT. Translation: CSASLVGQVYYSPLHF.

This clonotype was seen a handful of times. This chain uses TRBV7-6 with TRBJ1-5; D is undetermined. This CDR3 has 13 amino acids. CDR1 SGHVS and CDR2 FNYEAQ come from the germline V gene. With 0 bases removed from V and 4 bases from J, the gap between germline ends came to 4 bases. CDR3 amino acids: CASSLAQNQPQHF. CDR3 coding DNA: TGTGCCAGCAGCTTAGCCCAAAATCAGCCCCAGCATTTT.

The chain is built from TRBV5-4 and TRBJ2-2; D uncertain. Germline loops: CDR1 SGHNT, CDR2 YYREEE (reference sequence). V gave up 4 bases and J gave up 3 bases, with 10 bases separating them. This CDR3 region has 14 residues. The CDR3 DNA follows: TGTGCCAGCAGCCTCGGCCTAGACACCGGGGAGCTGTTTTTT. The encoded protein is CASSLGLDTGELFF. Looking up the rest from reference TRBV5-4 and TRBJ2-2 gives the full variable domain: ETGVTQSPTHLIKTRGQQVTLRCSSQSGHNTVSWYQQALGQGPQFIFQYYREEENGRGNFPPRFSGLQFPNYSSELNVNALELDDSALYLCASSLGLDTGELFFGEGSRLTVL.

The CDR3 protein is CASSLKGRGSTDTQYF. The CDR3 coding sequence is TGTGCCAGCAGCTTGAAGGGACGCGGCAGCACAGATACGCAGTATTTT. The genes are TRBV7-2 and TRBJ2-3; D may correspond to TRBD1 or TRBD2 (5 bases each). The CDR3 length is 16 residues. Germline CDR1 reads SGHTA; CDR2 reads FQGNSA. V lost 3 bases to trimming and J lost 0 bases, with 13 bases between them.

This chain uses TRBV5-6 with TRBJ1-6; D may be TRBD1 (6 bases). The CDR3 spans 16 residues. Germline-derived CDR1 and CDR2 are SGHDT and YYEEEE. The V end lost 3 bases, the J end lost 7 bases, and 17 bases lay between the germline ends. The CDR3 reads CASSSGAGALNSPLHF. In nucleotides, the CDR3 is TGTGCCAGCAGCTCGGGGGCGGGGGCGTTGAATTCACCCCTCCACTTT.

This sequence joins TRBV11-2 and TRBJ1-1; D is possibly TRBD1 (5 bases). CDR1 and CDR2 from the germline V gene are SGHAT and FQNNGV. This CDR3 has 15 residues. V was pared by 0 bases and J by 5 bases, with 13 bases between. CDR3 DNA: TGTGCCAGCAGCTTAGATCTCGGGGGTAGGACTGAAGCTTTCTTT. It is translated as CASSLDLGGRTEAFF.

V and J are TRBV20-1 and TRBJ2-3; no clear D gene. Germline V gene lookup returns CDR1 DFQATT and CDR2 SNEGSKA (reference sequence). This CDR3 is 14 amino acids long. V was trimmed by 3 bases and J by 0 bases, leaving 10 bases between them. The DNA for the CDR3 is TGCAGTGCTAGTTACAGTACTAGCACAGATACGCAGTATTTT. It specifies CSASYSTSTDTQYF.

The gene calls are TRBV5-4 and TRBJ2-3; 9 bases map to TRBD2. V lost 4 bases to trimming and J lost 2 bases; unmatched junction nucleotides: 5. Germline values: CDR1 SGHNT, CDR2 YYREEE (reference sequence). The length of the CDR3 is 15 residues. The CDR3 protein is CASSRTSAVTDTQYF. The CDR3 DNA follows: TGTGCCAGCAGCCGGACTAGCGCTGTCACAGATACGCAGTATTTT.

This clonotype was seen a few times. The CDR3, as DNA: TGTGCCAGCAGTGTTGACAGGGGGCTTTATGGCTACACCTTC. Translation: CASSVDRGLYGYTF. This chain joins TRBV6-1 and TRBJ1-2, with TRBD1 matching 10 bases. The ends lost 4 bases at V and 5 bases at J; junction bases unmatched: 4. The CDR3 sequence is 14 residues long. The germline CDR1 and CDR2 sequences are MNHNS and SASEGT.

The sample holds a few counts of this clonotype. This rearrangement joins TRBV19 to TRBJ1-1; D not certain. The ends were cut back, 6 bases at V and 4 bases at J, with 15 bases in the middle. Germline V CDR1 and CDR2: LNHDA, SQIVND (reference sequence). The CDR3 covers 14 residues. The CDR3 is CASSHIWRGTEAFF. The CDR3 DNA is TGTGCCAGTAGCCACATTTGGCGGGGCACTGAAGCTTTCTTT. Full variable domain (remainder filled in from reference TRBV19 and TRBJ1-1): DGGITQSPKYLFRKEGQNVTLSCEQNLNHDAMYWYRQDPGQGLRLIYYSQIVNDFQKGDIAEGYSVSREKKESFPLTVTSAQKNPTAFYLCASSHIWRGTEAFFGQGTRLTVV.

There are a few counts of this clonotype. The CDR3 nucleotides read TGTGCCAGCAGCTTAGCGGGGGGGGTCAGCACTGAAGCTTTCTTT. This sequence encodes CASSLAGGVSTEAFF. This chain connects TRBV7-2 to TRBJ1-1; perhaps TRBD1 as D (5 bases). V dropped 0 bases and J dropped 4 bases, with 12 bases sitting between them. CDR1 is SGHTA and CDR2 is FQGNSA in the germline V gene. CDR3 size: 15 residues. Full variable domain (outside the CDR3, taken from reference TRBV7-2 and TRBJ1-1): GAGVSQSPSNKVTEKGKDVELRCDPISGHTALYWYRQSLGQGLEFLIYFQGNSAPDKSGLPSDRFSAERTGGSVSTLTIQRTQQEDSAVYLCASSLAGGVSTEAFFGQGTRLTVV.

The gene calls are TRBV2 and TRBJ2-2; 9 bases are shared with TRBD1. The CDR3 runs to 15 residues. J gave up 4 bases and V 6 bases, and 6 bases lay outside the gene matches. Germline CDR1 reads SNHLY; CDR2 reads FYNNEI. The CDR3 loop is CASRTGTGTTGELFF. Written as DNA, the CDR3 is TGTGCCAGCAGGACCGGGACAGGGACCACCGGGGAGCTGTTTTTT.

To note about this clonotype: One junction end does not reproduce the germline sequence, and a read error may be involved. The rearrangement joins TRBV4-3 to TRBJ2-2; the D call may be TRBD1 or TRBD2 (5 bases each). Germline V CDR1 and CDR2: LGHNA, YSLEER. CDR3 size: 15 residues. CDR3 DNA: TGCGCCAGCAGTCAAGGGGACGCGGACACCGGGGAGCTGTTTTTT. Protein sequence: CASSQGDADTGELFF.

This clonotype has a handful of counts. The chain's CDR3 is CASTGGGGVYNEQFF. As DNA, the CDR3 is TGTGCCAGCACAGGAGGGGGGGGCGTGTACAATGAGCAGTTCTTC. The chain recombines TRBV6-2 or TRBV6-3 with TRBJ2-1; a possible D gene is TRBD2 (7 bases). The CDR3 has 15 amino acids. V shed 7 bases and J shed 4 bases, with 17 bases lying between them. Germline lookup yields CDR1 MNHEY and CDR2 SVGEGT.

The CDR3 reads CSARPWGIRLQEQFF. CDR3 sequence (DNA): TGCAGTGCCCGGCCTTGGGGGATTAGGTTACAAGAGCAGTTCTTC. This rearrangement joins TRBV20-1 to TRBJ2-1, with D perhaps assigned TRBD1 or TRBD2 (5 bases each). Germline CDR1 reads DFQATT; CDR2 reads SNEGSKA (reference sequence). Trimming took off 6 bases at V and 10 bases at J, with 25 bases between the two ends. The CDR3 is 15 amino acids.

This chain joins TRBV7-9 and TRBJ1-1; TRBD1 matches 11 bases. The ends lost 5 bases at V and 5 bases at J; junction bases unmatched: 7. Germline-derived CDR1 and CDR2 are SEHNR and FQNEAQ (reference sequence). This CDR3 is 15 amino acids long. CDR3 sequence reads: CASSTDRGRGTEAFF. Written as DNA, the CDR3 is TGTGCCAGCAGCACGGACAGGGGGCGAGGGACTGAAGCTTTCTTT.

The chain carries TRBV5-6 and TRBJ2-7, with 9 nucleotides matching TRBD1. The V gene's germline CDR1 is SGHDT and CDR2 YYEEEE. CDR3 size: 14 residues. Germline trimming cut 6 bases from V and 2 bases from J; bases unmatched to any gene: 6. CDR3: CASIRTGVTYEQYF. Written as DNA, the CDR3 is TGTGCCAGCATCCGGACAGGGGTCACCTACGAGCAGTACTTC.